The entry below describes one TCR beta chain. Its target is not known. The data belong to a study of T cell repertoires in cytomegalovirus infection. The study's findings and limits: Summed frequency of shared TCR beta families picked out CMV carriers who also had the relevant HLA.

Each CDR3 protein is one row after TCRdb ran MiXCR on the reads. The repertoire has approximately 730,000 distinct CDR3 sequences, about 30% of them found once; the top ten carry 15% to 20%. The CDR3 spans 14 residues. Germline CDR1 is SGHVS and CDR2 is FNYEAQ. With 5 bases removed from V and 4 bases from J, the gap between germline ends came to 14 bases. This TCR was sampled from a human donor in good health (CMV status not recorded). Some clones in this sample may be carry-over from other donors' samples. The chain joins TRBV7-6 to TRBJ1-1; the D gene is possibly TRBD1 (5 bases). The source material was cultured PBMCs, sampled from culture after CMV antigen stimulation. The CDR3 protein is CASSQRAGGTEAFF. As DNA, the CDR3 is TGTGCCAGCAGCCAAAGGGCGGGGGGCACTGAAGCTTTCTTT. Based on the CDR3 plus reference TRBV7-6 and TRBJ1-1, the full variable domain is GAGVSQSPRYKVTKRGQDVALRCDPISGHVSLYWYRQALGQGPEFLTYFNYEAQQDKSGLPNDRFSAERPEGSISTLTIQRTEQRDSAMYRCASSQRAGGTEAFFGQGTRLTVV.